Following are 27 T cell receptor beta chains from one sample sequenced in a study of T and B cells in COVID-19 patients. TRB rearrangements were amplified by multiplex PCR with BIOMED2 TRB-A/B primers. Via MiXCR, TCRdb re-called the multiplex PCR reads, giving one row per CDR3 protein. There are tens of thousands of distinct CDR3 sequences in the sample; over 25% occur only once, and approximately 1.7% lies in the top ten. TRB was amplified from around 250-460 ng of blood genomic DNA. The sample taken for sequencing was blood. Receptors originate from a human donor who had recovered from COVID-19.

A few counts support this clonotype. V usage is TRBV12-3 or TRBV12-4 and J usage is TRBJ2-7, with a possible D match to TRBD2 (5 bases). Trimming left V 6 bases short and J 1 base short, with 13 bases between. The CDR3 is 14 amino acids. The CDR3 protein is CASSYTGESYEQYF. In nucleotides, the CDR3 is TGTGCCAGCAGCTATACCGGGGAGTCCTACGAGCAGTACTTC.

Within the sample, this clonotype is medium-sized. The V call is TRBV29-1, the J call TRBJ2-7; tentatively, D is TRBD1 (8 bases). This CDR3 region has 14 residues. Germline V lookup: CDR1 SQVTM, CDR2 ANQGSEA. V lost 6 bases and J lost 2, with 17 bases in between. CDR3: CSVSRTGTTYEQYF. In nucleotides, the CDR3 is TGCAGCGTGAGCCGGACAGGGACTACCTACGAGCAGTACTTC.

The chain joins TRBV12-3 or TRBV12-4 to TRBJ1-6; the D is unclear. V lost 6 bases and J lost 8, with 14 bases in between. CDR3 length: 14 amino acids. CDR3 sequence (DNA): TGTGCCAGCAGGCACACGAGGCGATATTCACCCCTCCACTTT. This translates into CASRHTRRYSPLHF.

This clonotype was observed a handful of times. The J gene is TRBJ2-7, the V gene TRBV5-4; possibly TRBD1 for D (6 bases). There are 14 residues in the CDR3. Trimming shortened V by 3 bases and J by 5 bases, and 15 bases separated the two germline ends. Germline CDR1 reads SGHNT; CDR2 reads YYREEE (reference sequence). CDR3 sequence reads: CASSSTTGWDEQYF. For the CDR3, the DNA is TGTGCCAGCAGCTCCACGACAGGTTGGGACGAGCAGTACTTC.

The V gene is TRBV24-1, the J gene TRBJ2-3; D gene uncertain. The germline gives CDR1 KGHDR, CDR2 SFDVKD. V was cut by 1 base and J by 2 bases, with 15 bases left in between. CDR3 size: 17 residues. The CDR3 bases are TGTGCCACCAGTGATTTACTCCTCGACGGTGACACAGATACGCAGTATTTT. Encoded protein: CATSDLLLDGDTDTQYF.

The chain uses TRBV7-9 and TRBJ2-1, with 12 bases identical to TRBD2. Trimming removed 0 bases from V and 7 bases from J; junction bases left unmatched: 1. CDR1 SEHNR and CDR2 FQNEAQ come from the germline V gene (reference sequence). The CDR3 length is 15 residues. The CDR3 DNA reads TGTGCCAGCAGCTTAGCGACTAGCGGGGGAAATGAGCAGTTCTTC. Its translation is CASSLATSGGNEQFF.

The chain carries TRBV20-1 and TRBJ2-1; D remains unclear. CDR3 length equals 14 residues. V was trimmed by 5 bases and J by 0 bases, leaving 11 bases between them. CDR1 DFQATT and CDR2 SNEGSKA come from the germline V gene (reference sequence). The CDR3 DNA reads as TGCAGTGCTGCCCCCAGGAGCTCCTACAATGAGCAGTTCTTC. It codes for CSAAPRSSYNEQFF.

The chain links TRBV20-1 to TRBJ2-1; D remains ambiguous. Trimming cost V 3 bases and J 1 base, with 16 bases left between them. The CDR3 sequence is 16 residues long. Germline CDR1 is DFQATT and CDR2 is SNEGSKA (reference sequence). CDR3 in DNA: TGCAGTGCTAGTCCTCTTTTGAGAACTTCCTACAATGAGCAGTTCTTC. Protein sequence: CSASPLLRTSYNEQFF.

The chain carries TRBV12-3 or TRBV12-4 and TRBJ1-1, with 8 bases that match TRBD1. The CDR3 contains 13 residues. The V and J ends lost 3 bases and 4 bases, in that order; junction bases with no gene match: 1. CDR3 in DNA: TGTGCCAGCAGTTTCACAGGGGGCACTGAAGCTTTCTTT. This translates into CASSFTGGTEAFF.

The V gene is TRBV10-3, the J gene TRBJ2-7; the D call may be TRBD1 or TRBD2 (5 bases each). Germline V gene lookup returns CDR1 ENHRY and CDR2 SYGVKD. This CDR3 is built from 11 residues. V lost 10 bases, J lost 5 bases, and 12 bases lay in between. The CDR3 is CATALGDEQYF. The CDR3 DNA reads TGTGCCACCGCGTTGGGGGACGAGCAGTACTTC.

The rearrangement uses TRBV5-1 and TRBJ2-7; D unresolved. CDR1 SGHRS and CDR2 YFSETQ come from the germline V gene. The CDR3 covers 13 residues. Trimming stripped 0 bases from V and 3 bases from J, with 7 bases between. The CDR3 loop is CASSLAPSYEQYF. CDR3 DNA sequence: TGCGCCAGCAGCTTGGCCCCCAGCTACGAGCAGTACTTC.

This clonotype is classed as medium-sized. CDR3 loop: CSVKGRGGGTDTQYF. CDR3 bases: TGCAGCGTTAAGGGCAGGGGAGGGGGCACAGATACGCAGTATTTT. The chain is built from TRBV29-1 and TRBJ2-3; tentatively, D is TRBD2 (7 bases). This CDR3 has 15 residues. Trimming removed 5 bases from V and 1 base from J, with 16 bases in between. The germline V gene has CDR1 SQVTM and CDR2 ANQGSEA.

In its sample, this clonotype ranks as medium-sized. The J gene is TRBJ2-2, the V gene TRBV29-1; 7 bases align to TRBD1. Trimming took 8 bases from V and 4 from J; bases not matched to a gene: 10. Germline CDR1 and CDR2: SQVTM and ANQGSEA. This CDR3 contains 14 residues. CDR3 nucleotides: TGCAGCACAATGACAGGGTTCGGCACCGGGGAGCTGTTTTTT. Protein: CSTMTGFGTGELFF.

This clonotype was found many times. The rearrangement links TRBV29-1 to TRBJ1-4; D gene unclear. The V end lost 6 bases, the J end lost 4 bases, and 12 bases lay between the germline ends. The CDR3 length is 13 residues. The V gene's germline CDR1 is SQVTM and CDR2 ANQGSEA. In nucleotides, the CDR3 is TGCAGCGTCTATAGCGTTTATAATGAAAAACTGTTTTTT. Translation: CSVYSVYNEKLFF.

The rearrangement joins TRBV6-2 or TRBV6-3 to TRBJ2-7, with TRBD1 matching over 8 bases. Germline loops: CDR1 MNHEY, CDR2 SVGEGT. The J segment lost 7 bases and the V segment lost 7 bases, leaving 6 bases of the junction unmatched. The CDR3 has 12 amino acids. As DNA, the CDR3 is TGTGCCAGCATGCAGGGGGCAGGTGAGCAGTACTTC. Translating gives CASMQGAGEQYF.

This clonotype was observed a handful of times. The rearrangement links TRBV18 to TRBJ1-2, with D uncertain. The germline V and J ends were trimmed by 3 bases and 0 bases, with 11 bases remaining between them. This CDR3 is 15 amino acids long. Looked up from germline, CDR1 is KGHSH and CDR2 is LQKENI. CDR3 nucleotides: TGTGCCAGCTCACCCGGTACCTTCGCTAACTATGGCTACACCTTC. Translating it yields CASSPGTFANYGYTF.

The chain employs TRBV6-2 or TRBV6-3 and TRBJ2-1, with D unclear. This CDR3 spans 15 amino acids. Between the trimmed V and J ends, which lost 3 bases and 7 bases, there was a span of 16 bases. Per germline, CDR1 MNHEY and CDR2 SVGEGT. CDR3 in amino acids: CASSYPFGSRNEQFF. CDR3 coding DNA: TGTGCCAGCAGTTATCCTTTCGGCAGTAGGAATGAGCAGTTCTTC.

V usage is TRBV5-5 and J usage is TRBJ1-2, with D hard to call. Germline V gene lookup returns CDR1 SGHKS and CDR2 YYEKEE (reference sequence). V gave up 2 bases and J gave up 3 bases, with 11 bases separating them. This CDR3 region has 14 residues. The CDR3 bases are TGTGCCAGCAGCTTTGACGCGCAGTACTATGGCTACACCTTC. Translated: CASSFDAQYYGYTF.

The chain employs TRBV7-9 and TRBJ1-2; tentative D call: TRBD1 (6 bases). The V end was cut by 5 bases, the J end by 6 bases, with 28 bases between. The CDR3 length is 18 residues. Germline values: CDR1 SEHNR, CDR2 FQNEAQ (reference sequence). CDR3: CASSPDRTARFRSDGYTF. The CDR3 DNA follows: TGTGCCAGCAGCCCCGACAGGACGGCCAGGTTTCGCTCGGATGGCTACACCTTC.

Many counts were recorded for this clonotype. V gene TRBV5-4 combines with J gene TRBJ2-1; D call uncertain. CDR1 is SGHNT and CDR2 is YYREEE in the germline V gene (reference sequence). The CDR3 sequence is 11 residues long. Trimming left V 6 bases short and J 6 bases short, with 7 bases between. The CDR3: CASTHGNEQFF. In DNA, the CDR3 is TGTGCCAGCACCCATGGCAATGAGCAGTTCTTC. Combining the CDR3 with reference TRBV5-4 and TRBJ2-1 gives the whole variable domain ETGVTQSPTHLIKTRGQQVTLRCSSQSGHNTVSWYQQALGQGPQFIFQYYREEENGRGNFPPRFSGLQFPNYSSELNVNALELDDSALYLCASTHGNEQFFGPGTRLTVL.

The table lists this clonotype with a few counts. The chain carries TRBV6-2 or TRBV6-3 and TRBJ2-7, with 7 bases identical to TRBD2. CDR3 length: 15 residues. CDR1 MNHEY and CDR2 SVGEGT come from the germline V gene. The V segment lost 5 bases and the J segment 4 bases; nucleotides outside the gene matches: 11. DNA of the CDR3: TGTGCCAGCAGTGAATCCGGGACTACCCTGTACGAGCAGTACTTC. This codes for CASSESGTTLYEQYF.

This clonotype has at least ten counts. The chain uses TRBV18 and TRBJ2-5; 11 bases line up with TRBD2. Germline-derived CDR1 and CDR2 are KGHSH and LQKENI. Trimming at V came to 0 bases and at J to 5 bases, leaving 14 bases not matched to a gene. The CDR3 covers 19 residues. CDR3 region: CASSPPQPYSGRAWETQYF. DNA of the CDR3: TGTGCCAGCTCACCACCGCAGCCGTATAGCGGGAGGGCCTGGGAGACCCAGTACTTC.

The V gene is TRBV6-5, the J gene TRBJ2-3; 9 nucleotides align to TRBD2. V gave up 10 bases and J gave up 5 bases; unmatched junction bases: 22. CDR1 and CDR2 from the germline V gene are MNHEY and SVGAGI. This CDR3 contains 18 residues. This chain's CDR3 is CAIRDFGAGGQFEDTQYF. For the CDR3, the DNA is TGTGCCATCAGGGACTTCGGAGCGGGGGGCCAATTTGAAGATACGCAGTATTTT.

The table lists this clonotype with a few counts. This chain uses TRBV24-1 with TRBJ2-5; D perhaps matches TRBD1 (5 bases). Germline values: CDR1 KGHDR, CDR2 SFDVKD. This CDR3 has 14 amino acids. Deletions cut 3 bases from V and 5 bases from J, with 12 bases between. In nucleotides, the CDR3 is TGTGCCACCAGTGATCCAGGGTCGGGCGAGACCCAGTACTTC. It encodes CATSDPGSGETQYF.

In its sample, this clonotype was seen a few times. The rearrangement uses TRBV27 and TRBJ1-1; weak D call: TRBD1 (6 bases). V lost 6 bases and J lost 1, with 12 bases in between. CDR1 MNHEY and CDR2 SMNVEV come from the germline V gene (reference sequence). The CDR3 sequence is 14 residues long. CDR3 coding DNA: TGTGCCAGCAGAACTAGGACAGAGAACACTGAAGCTTTCTTT. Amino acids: CASRTRTENTEAFF.

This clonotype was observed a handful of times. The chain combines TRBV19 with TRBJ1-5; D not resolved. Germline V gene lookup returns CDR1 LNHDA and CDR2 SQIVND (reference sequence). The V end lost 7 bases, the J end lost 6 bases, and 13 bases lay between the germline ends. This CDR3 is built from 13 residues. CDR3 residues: CASTPFKGQPQHF. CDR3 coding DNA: TGTGCCAGTACCCCGTTTAAGGGTCAGCCCCAGCATTTT.

Here the CDR3 DNA reads TGTGCCAGCTCGTTCGTAGCGGGAGGGGGGGAGACCCAGTACTTC. It encodes CASSFVAGGGETQYF. This chain uses TRBV7-2 with TRBJ2-5; 11 bases align to TRBD2. This CDR3 has 15 residues. The V and J ends lost 8 bases and 5 bases, in that order; junction bases with no gene match: 10. Germline V gene sequence: CDR1 SGHTA, CDR2 FQGNSA. The whole variable domain, filled in from reference TRBV7-2 and TRBJ2-5, reads GAGVSQSPSNKVTEKGKDVELRCDPISGHTALYWYRQSLGQGLEFLIYFQGNSAPDKSGLPSDRFSAERTGGSVSTLTIQRTQQEDSAVYLCASSFVAGGGETQYFGPGTRLLVL.